Below, 10 T cell receptor beta chains from the same sample are listed, as sequenced in a study of blood T cell repertoires in COVID-19 (dated by TCRdb to about 2020). The library was made by the immunoSEQ multiplex PCR assay. The table was pulled from immuneACCESS by TCRdb, which kept in-frame rearrangements only. Such tables lose some clones; where checked, under half of the loss comes from unresolved V genes, and the rest has no known cause. The sample profile shows about 310,000 clones; 89% of them were found once. Over 9% of the sample goes to the ten largest clones. The source material was PBMCs or T cells enriched from blood (not recorded which). The receptors derive from a middle-aged woman who had recovered from COVID-19.

J is TRBJ1-4 and V is TRBV10-3, with TRBD1 identical over 7 bases. V lost 10 bases and J lost 7; bases outside the gene matches: 6. This CDR3 comprises 12 residues. The V gene's germline CDR1 is ENHRY and CDR2 SYGVKD. Written as DNA, the CDR3 is TGTGCCACCTGGACAGGAGGTGAAAAACTGTTTTTT. Protein product: CATWTGGEKLFF.

The chain couples TRBV11-3 to TRBJ2-1, with 8 bases aligning to TRBD2. Germline CDR1 is SGHNT and CDR2 is YENEEA. Trimming took 6 bases from V and 9 from J; bases not matched to a gene: 4. This CDR3 has 12 residues. CDR3 bases: TGTGCCAGCAGAGTAGCGGGAAGTGAGCAGTTCTTC. As protein: CASRVAGSEQFF. The full variable domain, in which reference TRBV11-3 and TRBJ2-1 provide the parts outside the CDR3, is EAGVVQSPRYKIIEKKQPVAFWCNPISGHNTLYWYLQNLGQGPELLIRYENEEAVDDSQLPKDRFSAERLKGVDSTLKIQPAELGDSAVYLCASRVAGSEQFFGPGTRLTVL.

This chain uses TRBV7-2 with TRBJ2-7; D remains unclear. The CDR3 covers 14 residues. The V end was cut by 5 bases, the J end by 1 base, with 12 bases between. Germline V gives CDR1 SGHTA, CDR2 FQGNSA. For the CDR3, the DNA is TGTGCCAGCAGCCCGGGTCCTCGTTCCTACGAGCAGTACTTC. It specifies CASSPGPRSYEQYF.

The chain joins TRBV10-3 to TRBJ2-2, with 9 bases matching TRBD2. The CDR3 length is 18 residues. Germline assignment: CDR1 ENHRY and CDR2 SYGVKD. Unmatched junction bases numbered 5, after V lost 0 bases and J lost 0 bases. CDR3 loop: CAISESVAGVTNTGELFF. The DNA for the CDR3 is TGTGCCATCAGTGAGTCGGTAGCGGGGGTTACGAACACCGGGGAGCTGTTTTTT.

Only one count was recorded for this clone. The chain couples TRBV6-4 to TRBJ1-1; D is possibly TRBD1 (6 bases). The CDR3 length is 14 residues. With 5 bases removed from V and 4 bases from J, the gap between germline ends came to 14 bases. Germline V gene sequence: CDR1 MRHNA, CDR2 SNTAGT. The CDR3 nucleotides are TGTGCCAGCAGTCCCTTCCAGGGGTCCACTGAAGCTTTCTTT. This encodes CASSPFQGSTEAFF.

V and J are TRBV28 and TRBJ2-4; no clear D gene. Germline V lookup: CDR1 MDHEN, CDR2 SYDVKM. The CDR3 runs 14 residues. Deletions cut 9 bases from V and 7 bases from J, with 19 bases between. CDR3 residues: CASPSGPPNNIQYF. In DNA, the CDR3 is TGTGCCAGTCCCAGTGGGCCCCCAAATAACATTCAGTACTTC.

The chain is built from TRBV9 and TRBJ2-1, with D perhaps TRBD1 (5 bases). This CDR3 spans 13 amino acids. Germline CDR1 is SGDLS and CDR2 is YYNGEE. Trimming took 1 base from V and 8 from J, leaving 10 bases between them. CDR3 bases: TGTGCCAGCAGCGTAAAAAGGGGTGATGAGCAGTTCTTC. Protein: CASSVKRGDEQFF.

The genes are TRBV7-3 and TRBJ2-3; TRBD1 aligns across 7 bases. This CDR3 spans 15 amino acids. J gave up 8 bases and V 4 bases, and 12 bases lay outside the gene matches. The germline gives CDR1 SGHTA, CDR2 FQGTGA. CDR3 DNA sequence: TGTGCCAGCAGCTCCCTCTTAGGGGGCCAGGGTACGCAGTATTTT. Translation gives CASSSLLGGQGTQYF.

The V and J genes are TRBV6-2 or TRBV6-3 and TRBJ2-1; D gene uncertain. V was clipped by 2 bases and J by 5 bases, with 19 bases between them. Looked up from germline, CDR1 is MNHEY and CDR2 is SVGEGT. The CDR3 spans 17 residues. CDR3 sequence (DNA): TGTGCCAGCAGTTACGTCGGTCGAGCCCTCATAGACAATGAGCAGTTCTTC. As protein: CASSYVGRALIDNEQFF.

The V gene is TRBV19, the J gene TRBJ1-5; TRBD1 matches 9 bases. This CDR3 is 17 amino acids long. CDR1 LNHDA and CDR2 SQIVND come from the germline V gene (reference sequence). V dropped 6 bases and J dropped 0; count of bases not matched to a gene: 9. The CDR3 sequence is CASSQGTGRYSNQPQHF. Written as DNA, the CDR3 is TGTGCCAGTAGCCAAGGGACAGGGAGATATAGCAATCAGCCCCAGCATTTT.